The 14 T cell receptor beta chains given below trace back to one sample, sequenced in a study of T cell responses to AZD1222 COVID-19 vaccine. Sequenced by immunoSEQ multiplex PCR; TCRdb stores in-frame clones only, minus some. The table lists 80,000 or so clones, 87% of them singletons. The sample here was peripheral blood, taken on day 0 of AZD1222 vaccination. The receptors were gathered from an adult in good health.

The chain uses TRBV6-5 and TRBJ1-2; 7 nucleotides align to TRBD1. Per germline, CDR1 MNHEY and CDR2 SVGAGI. This CDR3 has 14 amino acids. Trimming removed 6 bases from V and 2 bases from J; junction bases left unmatched: 6. This chain's CDR3 is CASRAEQGNYGYTF. CDR3 in DNA: TGTGCCAGCAGGGCAGAACAGGGGAACTATGGCTACACCTTC.

This clone was seen once. The rearrangement links TRBV30 to TRBJ2-3; no firm D call. This CDR3 is built from 15 residues. V was shortened by 2 bases and J by 0 bases, with 12 bases between the two germline ends. Per the germline V gene, CDR1 is GTSNPN and CDR2 is SVGIG (reference sequence). The CDR3 here is CAWSTGSLSTDTQYF. The CDR3 coding sequence is TGTGCCTGGAGTACGGGCAGCCTCAGCACAGATACGCAGTATTTT.

The gene calls are TRBV12-3 or TRBV12-4 and TRBJ1-1; D not certain. The CDR3 is made up of 11 amino acids. Trimming took 6 bases from V and 5 from J, leaving 7 bases between them. CDR3 nucleotide sequence: TGTGCCAGCAGGAGGGAAACTGAAGCTTTCTTT. Encoded protein: CASRRETEAFF.

The V and J genes are TRBV20-1 and TRBJ2-5; 11 bases line up with TRBD1. CDR1 DFQATT and CDR2 SNEGSKA come from the germline V gene (reference sequence). CDR3 length: 14 residues. With V trimmed by 3 bases and J by 5 bases, 5 bases remained unmatched. The CDR3 DNA is TGCAGTGCTAGTGCCGGGACAGGGGGGGAGACCCAGTACTTC. Protein product: CSASAGTGGETQYF.

This clone was picked up one time. The V gene is TRBV18, the J gene TRBJ2-5; no clear D. The ends were cut back, 4 bases at V and 2 bases at J, with 5 bases in the middle. The CDR3 runs 12 residues. The germline V gene has CDR1 KGHSH and CDR2 LQKENI. The CDR3 bases are TGTGCCAGCTCACGAGAGCAAGAGACCCAGTACTTC. It specifies CASSREQETQYF.

The sample holds a few counts of this clone. The chain uses TRBV7-3 and TRBJ1-2; D call uncertain. V was pared by 1 base and J by 6 bases, with 15 bases between. The germline CDR1 and CDR2 sequences are SGHTA and FQGTGA. The CDR3 extends over 15 amino acids. The CDR3 loop reads CASSLNPGVEDGYTF. The CDR3, as DNA: TGTGCCAGCAGCTTAAACCCGGGAGTAGAGGATGGCTACACCTTC. The full variable domain, rest sourced from reference TRBV7-3 and TRBJ1-2, is GAGVSQTPSNKVTEKGKYVELRCDPISGHTALYWYRQSLGQGPEFLIYFQGTGAADDSGLPNDRFFAVRPEGSVSTLKIQRTERGDSAVYLCASSLNPGVEDGYTFGSGTRLTVV.

The chain couples TRBV4-3 to TRBJ1-2, with D unresolved. V lost 1 base and J lost 8, with 11 bases in between. The germline V gene encodes CDR1 LGHNA and CDR2 YSLEER. The CDR3 spans 13 residues. DNA for the CDR3: TGCGCCAGCAGCCAAGGGGGAATGAGAGGCTACACCTTC. This codes for CASSQGGMRGYTF.

The chain has TRBV19 and TRBJ1-2; 9 nucleotides line up with TRBD1. The CDR3 runs to 16 residues. After removal of 6 bases from V and 4 bases from J, the junction contained 12 bases not matched to a gene. Germline lookup yields CDR1 LNHDA and CDR2 SQIVND (reference sequence). The CDR3 here is CASREFTGGRGYGYTF. CDR3 bases: TGTGCCAGTAGAGAATTTACAGGGGGCCGTGGCTATGGCTACACCTTC.

This sequence joins TRBV2 and TRBJ1-2, with 7 nucleotides matching TRBD1. The V gene end was trimmed by 6 bases and the J gene end by 6 bases; junction bases not matched to a gene: 4. The V gene's germline CDR1 is SNHLY and CDR2 FYNNEI. There are 12 residues in the CDR3. CDR3 sequence (DNA): TGTGCCAGCAGGGCCGGGACAGATGGCTACACCTTC. Its protein is CASRAGTDGYTF.

This chain connects TRBV3-1 (or the pseudogene TRBV3-2) to TRBJ1-4; the D is unclear. Germline V gene lookup returns CDR1 LGHDT and CDR2 YNNKEL (reference sequence). Trimming cost V 1 base and J 0 bases, with 9 bases left between them. The CDR3 totals 16 residues. The CDR3 reads CASSQVGGPTNEKLFF. The CDR3 region has the DNA TGTGCCAGCAGCCAAGTTGGCGGGCCAACTAATGAAAAACTGTTTTTT.

The chain uses TRBV6-6 and TRBJ2-1, with D perhaps TRBD1 (6 bases). Germline V gives CDR1 MNHNY, CDR2 SVGAGI (reference sequence). The CDR3 consists of 15 residues. V was shortened by 5 bases and J by 5 bases, with 16 bases between the two germline ends. DNA for the CDR3: TGTGCCAGCAGTCCCGGGACACTGCGAAACAATGAGCAGTTCTTC. Translating it yields CASSPGTLRNNEQFF.

V gene TRBV14 combines with J gene TRBJ1-2; 7 bases map to TRBD1. Germline CDR1 SGHDN, CDR2 FVKESK. With 4 bases clipped from V and 5 bases from J, the junction kept 7 bases outside the gene matches. CDR3 length equals 14 residues. CDR3 protein: CASSLRDRSYGYTF. The DNA for the CDR3 is TGTGCCAGCAGCCTTCGGGACAGATCATATGGCTACACCTTC.

The chain couples TRBV3-1 (or the pseudogene TRBV3-2) to TRBJ1-2; maybe TRBD1 (5 bases). CDR3 length: 12 residues. V gave up 0 bases and J gave up 9 bases, with 8 bases separating them. Germline V lookup: CDR1 LGHDT, CDR2 YNNKEL (reference sequence). The CDR3 DNA follows: TGTGCCAGCAGCCAAGATAGGGGAAGCTACACCTTC. Amino acids: CASSQDRGSYTF.

The genes are TRBV6-5 and TRBJ2-6, with 9 bases identical to TRBD1. The CDR3 has 15 amino acids. V was pared by 6 bases and J by 2 bases, with 2 bases of the junction left unmatched. Germline V gives CDR1 MNHEY, CDR2 SVGAGI. The CDR3 DNA follows: TGTGCCAGCAGGGGGACAGGGACTGGGGCCAACGTCCTGACTTTC. It is translated as CASRGTGTGANVLTF.